The T cell receptor (beta chain) described here comes from a study of blood T cell repertoires in COVID-19. Background on the study: Nucleic acid was either cDNA or gDNA, and it came from T cells, B-cell-depleted T cells, or PBMCs.

Seattle patients were enrolled during active infection and followed longitudinally. How the authors handled the data: Cell counts per sample came from amplifying reference gene primers. TCRdb's copy holds only in-frame clones and misses some; the assay was immunoSEQ multiplex PCR. That table furnishes V, J and clone size, whereas the DNA furnished D and trimming. This sample has 150,000 or so clones; 80% to 90% occur once, and the top ten carry about 5.6%. The germline V gene has CDR1 GTSNPN and CDR2 SVGIG (reference sequence). The CDR3 is 14 residues long. V dropped 1 base and J dropped 5; count of bases not matched to a gene: 3.

The chain is built from TRBV30 and TRBJ1-1; 11 bases fit TRBD1. The source is a woman aged 50 to 65 with COVID-19, enrolled during active disease. The sequencing input was peripheral blood. The CDR3 loop reads CAWSGDRGGTEAFF. The CDR3 DNA reads TGTGCCTGGAGTGGGGACAGGGGGGGGACTGAAGCTTTCTTT.